This TCR beta chain was captured by sequencing in a study of lymphopenia after photon versus proton radiotherapy. The data were produced by immunoSEQ multiplex PCR, yet TCRdb's version contains in-frame clones alone and is incomplete. The sample lists about 70,000 clones; about 87% were seen once. Notes on the study in general: Oligoclonal CD8+ Temra expansion after nadir drove photon patients' diversity drop. Under photons, naive T cells and diversity fell while effector/memory populations rose.

In regard to this clone: Antigen specificity is unknown.

This CDR3 has 17 residues. This material consisted of peripheral blood, taken from a patient treated with proton-based radiotherapy. The V and J genes are TRBV21-1 and TRBJ2-7; the table's D call, TRBD2, was not checked against the DNA. TRBV21-1 is annotated as a pseudogene. The TCR sequence derives from a man older than 75 with esophageal cancer. The CDR3 here is CASSKARLAGVSSEQYF. CDR3 nucleotides: TGTGCCAGCAGCAAAGCGCGACTAGCGGGAGTGTCGAGCGAGCAGTACTTC.